The clone carrying this T cell receptor (beta chain) was counted ten times or more. The authors built TCR beta libraries using iRepertoire HTBI primers and Arm-PCR of CDR3 regions. Via MiXCR, TCRdb re-called the multiplex PCR reads, giving one row per CDR3 protein. Seen here are 400,000 or so distinct CDR3 sequences, about a quarter observed once, and the top ten hold about a quarter. This record belongs to a study of regulatory T cells in long-lasting Graves disease. The length of the CDR3 is 15 residues. CDR1 and CDR2 (germline): KGHSY, FQNENV. V was clipped by 4 bases and J by 5 bases, with 14 bases between them. Time point defined: persistent/refractory GD, antithyroid drugs over 5 years with positive TRAb. Following extraction of RNA from PBMCs, that RNA was used to make the TCR library. A roughly 10-milliliter sample of peripheral blood was drawn into EDTA tubes.

This rearrangement joins TRBV16 to TRBJ1-4; D gene ambiguous. Sample: peripheral blood mononuclear cells (PBMCs), taken when the disease was refractory, from a patient treated with antithyroid drugs. The sequence was collected from a female donor with Graves disease. CDR3 sequence reads: CASSRNTGRNEKLFF. CDR3 nucleotides: TGTGCCAGCAGCCGCAACACCGGAAGAAATGAAAAACTGTTTTTT.